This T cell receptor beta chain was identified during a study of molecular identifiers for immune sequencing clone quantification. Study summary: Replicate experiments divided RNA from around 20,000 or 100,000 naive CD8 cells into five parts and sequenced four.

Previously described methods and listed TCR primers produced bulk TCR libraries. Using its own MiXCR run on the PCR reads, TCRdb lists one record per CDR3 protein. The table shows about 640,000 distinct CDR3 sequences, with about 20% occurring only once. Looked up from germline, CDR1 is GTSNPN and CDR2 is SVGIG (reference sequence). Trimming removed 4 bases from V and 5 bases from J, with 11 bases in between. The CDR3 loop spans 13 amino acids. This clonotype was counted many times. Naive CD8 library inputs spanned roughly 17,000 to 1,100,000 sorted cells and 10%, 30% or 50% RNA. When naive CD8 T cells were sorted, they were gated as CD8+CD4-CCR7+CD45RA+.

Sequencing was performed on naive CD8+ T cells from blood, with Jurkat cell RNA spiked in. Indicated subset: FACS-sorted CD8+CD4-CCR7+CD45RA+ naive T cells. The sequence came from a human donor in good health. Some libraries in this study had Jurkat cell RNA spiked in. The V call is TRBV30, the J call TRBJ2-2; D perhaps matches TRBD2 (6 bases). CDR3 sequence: CAWMTGGTGELFF. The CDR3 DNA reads TGTGCCTGGATGACCGGGGGTACCGGGGAGCTGTTTTTT.